This T cell receptor beta chain emerged from a study of blood T cell repertoires in COVID-19 (dated by TCRdb to the early 2020s). For the wider study: Samples from collaborators originated in the United States, Italy and Spain and spanned both the acute and convalescent phases of COVID-19. Subjects who had been exposed to COVID-19, were actively infected with it, or had recovered from it provided the deeply sampled blood TCRbeta repertoires that made up the dataset. Samples were obtained from the ongoing ImmuneRACE study (first 160 participants) and from some 1,200 subjects provided by 6 global collaborators. HLA class I and class II types, where available, came from metadata supplied by the sample provider rather than from assay-based typing. A de-identified subject ID, COVID-19 status, age in years and sex were almost always included in the sample metadata. The material from the prospective study consisted of cDNA or gDNA derived from T cells, B-cell-depleted T cells, or PBMCs. The repertoires were made available in a free public database intended to serve as a resource for research on the immune response to SARS-CoV-2.

This clone was picked up a small number of times. No antigen is known for it. Per-base quality was not reported, and no clone a single base away is much larger than it. From the cysteine through the phenylalanine, the CDR3 covers 12 amino acids. Solely the CDR3 DNA is kept, with 36 bases framed from the first base. After removal of 5 bases from V and 10 bases from J, the junction retains 4 bases not matched to a gene. Taken from the germline V gene (reference sequence), the CDR1 and CDR2 loops are MNHNY and SVGAGI. TCRbeta CDR3 regions were amplified from genomic DNA by means of the immunoSEQ Assay, a bias-controlled multiplex PCR. Regarding the original processing steps: Within the assay, amplification of reference gene primers was used to estimate how many nucleated cells each sample contained. To quantify the absolute abundance of each unique TCRbeta CDR3 rearrangement, sequence reads were collapsed and filtered. For each sample, productive Simpson clonality was calculated as the square root of Simpson's diversity index over productive rearrangements. Entries here come from immuneACCESS through TCRdb and include only in-frame sequences with V and J called. Some clones fail to appear in such tables; in the studies checked, an unresolved V gene covers under half of the shortfall, and the cause of the remainder is unknown. Clonal size and the V and J genes are those of that table, whereas D and trimming came from the DNA. This sample comprises roughly 68,000 clones, less than 90% of them detected only once. Of the sample, about 10% is held by the ten largest clones.

Collaborating institutions collected whole blood in K2EDTA tubes following their own protocols. For TCRbeta analysis, collaborators shipped samples in one of three forms: frozen whole blood, isolated PBMCs, or DNA extracted from either of those sample types. The research as a whole found: Clinical and demographic metadata were provided uncurated, with the amount varying by source and participant.

The chain is encoded by TRBV6-6 joined to TRBJ1-5; 8 of the junction bases match TRBD1. The specimen was peripheral blood. The TCR originated in a man between 45 and 60 years old with active COVID-19. The DNA is TGTGCCAGCAGTAGCGGACAGGGCCCCCAGCATTTT. Its protein is CASSSGQGPQHF.